This T cell receptor beta chain derives from a study of control samples from healthy donors and cancer patients. TCRdb keeps only in-frame clones here, not all; method: immunoSEQ multiplex PCR. Here the sample spans more than 25,000 clones, around 94% being singletons. Trimming at V came to 0 bases and at J to 1 base, leaving 10 bases not matched to a gene. This CDR3 is 19 amino acids long. Germline V gene data show CDR1 as MNHEY and CDR2 as SVGEGT. Sequenced input: blood. The J gene is TRBJ1-5, the V gene TRBV6-2 or TRBV6-3; 9 bases align to TRBD1. The clonotype was recovered from a man aged 55 to 70 in good health. CDR3 residues: CASSYSTGTGSRSNQPQHF. CDR3 in DNA: TGTGCCAGCAGTTACTCTACCGGGACAGGGAGTCGGAGCAATCAGCCCCAGCATTTT.